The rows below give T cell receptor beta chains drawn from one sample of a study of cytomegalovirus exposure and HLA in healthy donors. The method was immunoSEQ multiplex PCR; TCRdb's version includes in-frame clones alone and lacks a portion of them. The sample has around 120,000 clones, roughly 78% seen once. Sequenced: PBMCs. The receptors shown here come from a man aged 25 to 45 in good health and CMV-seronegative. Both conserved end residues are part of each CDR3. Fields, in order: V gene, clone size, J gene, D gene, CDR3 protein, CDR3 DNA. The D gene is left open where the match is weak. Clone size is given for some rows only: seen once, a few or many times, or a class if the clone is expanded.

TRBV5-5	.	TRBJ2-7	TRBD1	CASSLAGTGYEQYF	TGTGCCAGCAGCTTGGCCGGGACAGGCTACGAGCAGTACTTC
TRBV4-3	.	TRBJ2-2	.	CASSPQGTGELFF	TGCGCCAGCAGCCCACAGGGTACCGGGGAGCTGTTTTTT
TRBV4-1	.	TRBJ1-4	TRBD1	CASTGTGMESNEKLFF	TGCGCCAGCACGGGGACAGGGATGGAGTCTAATGAAAAACTGTTTTTT
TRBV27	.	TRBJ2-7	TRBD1	CASSLSGTGNEQYF	TGTGCCAGCAGTTTATCAGGGACAGGGAACGAGCAGTACTTC
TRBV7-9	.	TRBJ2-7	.	CSSSLAVGVSSYEQYF	TGTTCCAGCAGCTTAGCTGTGGGAGTGAGCTCCTACGAGCAGTACTTC
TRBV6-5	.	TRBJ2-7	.	CASSNLGRAYEQYF	TGTGCCAGCAGTAACCTTGGGCGCGCTTACGAGCAGTACTTC
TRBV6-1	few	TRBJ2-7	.	CASSEGTAPRGEQYF	TGTGCCAGCAGTGAAGGGACAGCTCCGAGGGGCGAGCAGTACTTC
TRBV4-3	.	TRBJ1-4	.	CASSQDRGVEKLFF	TGCGCCAGCAGCCAAGACAGGGGAGTTGAAAAACTGTTTTTT
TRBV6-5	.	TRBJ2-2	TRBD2	CASCLAGVRTGELFF	TGTGCCAGCTGTCTAGCGGGAGTACGCACCGGGGAGCTGTTTTTT
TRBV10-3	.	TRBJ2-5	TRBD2	CAISDPRASGKETQYF	TGTGCCATCAGTGATCCACGGGCTAGCGGGAAAGAGACCCAGTACTTC
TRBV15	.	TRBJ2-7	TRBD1	CATRKDRGYEQYF	TGTGCCACCAGGAAAGACAGGGGATACGAGCAGTACTTC
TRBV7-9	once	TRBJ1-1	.	CASSLVGQAFF	TGTGCCAGCAGCTTAGTTGGCCAGGCTTTCTTT
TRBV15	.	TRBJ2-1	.	CATSRTPVREAQFF	TGTGCCACCAGCCGGACACCTGTCAGGGAGGCGCAGTTCTTC
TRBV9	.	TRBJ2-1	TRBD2	CASSSPRLGSGRAWSPNEQFF	TGTGCCAGCAGCTCCCCCCGTTTGGGAAGCGGGAGGGCCTGGAGCCCCAATGAGCAGTTCTTC
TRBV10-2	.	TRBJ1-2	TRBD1	CASRDRGLYYGYTF	TGCGCCAGCAGAGACAGGGGGCTATACTATGGCTACACCTTC
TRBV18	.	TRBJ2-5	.	CASSPPGHPQETQYF	TGTGCCAGCTCACCTCCGGGACACCCACAAGAGACCCAGTACTTC
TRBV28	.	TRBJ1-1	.	CASTVGGTEAFF	TGTGCCAGCACAGTAGGGGGCACTGAAGCTTTCTTT
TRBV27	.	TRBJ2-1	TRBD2	CASRPYGGSNEQFF	TGTGCCAGCAGGCCCTACGGGGGGAGCAATGAGCAGTTCTTC
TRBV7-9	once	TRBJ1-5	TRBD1	CASSLSGGDFITSTQPQHF	TGTGCCAGCAGCTTATCAGGGGGCGATTTTATAACTTCTACGCAGCCCCAGCATTTT
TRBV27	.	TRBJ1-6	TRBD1	CASSFGQGDSPLHF	TGTGCCAGCAGTTTTGGACAGGGGGATTCACCCCTCCACTTT
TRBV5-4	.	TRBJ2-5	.	CASSLFFGETQYF	TGTGCCAGCAGCTTGTTCTTCGGAGAGACCCAGTACTTC
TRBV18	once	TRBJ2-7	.	CASSPLDKPYEQYF	TGTGCCAGCTCACCATTGGACAAACCCTACGAGCAGTACTTC
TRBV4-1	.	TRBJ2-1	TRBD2	CASRLASGRRTQKSSYNEQFF	TGCGCCAGCAGACTTGCTAGCGGGAGAAGGACTCAAAAAAGCTCCTACAATGAGCAGTTCTTC
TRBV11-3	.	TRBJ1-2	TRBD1	CASSLDAGGFYGYTF	TGTGCCAGCAGCTTAGATGCAGGGGGCTTCTATGGCTACACCTTC
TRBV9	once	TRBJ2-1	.	CASANTGSTYNEQFF	TGTGCCAGCGCAAACACAGGGTCCACCTACAATGAGCAGTTCTTC
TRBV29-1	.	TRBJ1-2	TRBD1	CSEGTDYGYTF	TGCAGCGAAGGGACAGATTATGGCTACACCTTC
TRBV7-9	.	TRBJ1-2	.	CASSSDFYGYTF	TGTGCCAGCAGCTCCGACTTCTATGGCTACACCTTC
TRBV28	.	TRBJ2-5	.	CASNNPARTGETQYF	TGTGCCAGCAACAACCCGGCGCGAACAGGGGAGACCCAGTACTTC
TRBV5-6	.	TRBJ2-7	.	CASSSGPDKTSYEQYF	TGTGCCAGCAGCTCCGGCCCCGACAAGACCTCCTACGAGCAGTACTTC
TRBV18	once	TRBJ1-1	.	CASSPPSNTEAFF	TGTGCCAGCTCACCACCGTCCAATACTGAAGCTTTCTTT
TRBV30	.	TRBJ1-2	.	CAWSPDTYGYTF	TGTGCCTGGAGTCCGGACACGTATGGCTACACCTTC
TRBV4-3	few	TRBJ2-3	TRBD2	CASSQQGLAGGDTQYF	TGCGCCAGCAGCCAACAGGGACTAGCGGGAGGAGATACGCAGTATTTT
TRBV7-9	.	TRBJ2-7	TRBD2	CASSSLGTRGYEQYF	TGTGCCAGCAGCTCGCTGGGGACTAGGGGCTACGAGCAGTACTTC
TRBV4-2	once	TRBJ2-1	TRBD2	CASSSGLARGNEQFF	TGTGCCAGCAGCTCCGGACTAGCGCGGGGGAATGAGCAGTTCTTC
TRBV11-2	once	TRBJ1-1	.	CASSLEQGLVNTEAFF	TGTGCCAGCAGCTTAGAACAGGGCCTCGTGAACACTGAAGCTTTCTTT